This T cell receptor beta chain was identified during a study of shared clonotypes between healthy human individuals. Assay used: immunoSEQ multiplex PCR; TCRdb lists only in-frame clones, some missing. The profile shows 2 million or so clones, over 85% of them singletons. Germline V gene data show CDR1 as SGHAT and CDR2 as FQNNGV. CDR3 length: 15 amino acids. The V end was cut by 1 base, the J end by 2 bases, with 9 bases between. The naive CD8 fraction comprised CD45RO-negative cells positively selected for CCR7 and excluded terminally differentiated effector memory CD45RA+ cells. V gene TRBV11-2 combines with J gene TRBJ2-1, with D perhaps matching TRBD1 (6 bases). The sample taken for sequencing was naive CD8+ T cells sorted from blood. The receptor's source is a man younger than 35 in good health. CDR3 sequence: CASSLAGHPYNEQFF. CDR3 coding DNA: TGTGCCAGCAGCTTAGCGGGACACCCCTACAATGAGCAGTTCTTC.